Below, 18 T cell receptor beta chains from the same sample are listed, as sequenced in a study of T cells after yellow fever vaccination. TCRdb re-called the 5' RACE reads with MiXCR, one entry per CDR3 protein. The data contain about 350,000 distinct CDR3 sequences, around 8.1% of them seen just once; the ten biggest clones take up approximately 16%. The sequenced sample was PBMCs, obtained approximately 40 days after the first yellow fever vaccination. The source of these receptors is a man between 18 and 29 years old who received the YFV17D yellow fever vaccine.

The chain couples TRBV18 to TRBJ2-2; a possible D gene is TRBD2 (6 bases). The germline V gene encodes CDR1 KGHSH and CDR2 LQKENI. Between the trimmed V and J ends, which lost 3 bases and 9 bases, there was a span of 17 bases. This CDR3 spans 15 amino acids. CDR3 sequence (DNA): TGTGCCAGCTCACCCGAAACTTATACTAGCCGGGAGCTGTTTTTT. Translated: CASSPETYTSRELFF. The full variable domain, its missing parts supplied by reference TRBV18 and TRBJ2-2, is NAGVMQNPRHLVRRRGQEARLRCSPMKGHSHVYWYRQLPEEGLKFMVYLQKENIIDESGMPKERFSAEFPKEGPSILRIQQVVRGDSAAYFCASSPETYTSRELFFGEGSRLTVL.

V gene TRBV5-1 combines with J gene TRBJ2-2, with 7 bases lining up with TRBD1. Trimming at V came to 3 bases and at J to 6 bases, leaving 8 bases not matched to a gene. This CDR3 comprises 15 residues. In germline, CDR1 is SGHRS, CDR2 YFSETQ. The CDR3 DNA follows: TGCGCCAGCAGCTCACAGGGGCCGCCACCCGGGGAGCTGTTTTTT. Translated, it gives CASSSQGPPPGELFF.

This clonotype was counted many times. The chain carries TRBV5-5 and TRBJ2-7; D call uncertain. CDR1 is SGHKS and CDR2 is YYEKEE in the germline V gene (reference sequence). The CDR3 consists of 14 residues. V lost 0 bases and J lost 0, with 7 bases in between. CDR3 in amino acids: CASSLEAASYEQYV. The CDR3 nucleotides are TGTGCCAGCAGCTTGGAGGCTGCCTCCTACGAGCAGTACGTC.

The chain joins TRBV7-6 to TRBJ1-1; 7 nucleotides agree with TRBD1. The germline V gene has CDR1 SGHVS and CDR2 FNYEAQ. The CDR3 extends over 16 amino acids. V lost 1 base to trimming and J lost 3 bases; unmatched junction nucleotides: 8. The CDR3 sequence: CASSLDPFTGDTEAFF. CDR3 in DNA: TGTGCCAGCAGCTTAGACCCATTCACAGGGGACACTGAAGCTTTCTTT.

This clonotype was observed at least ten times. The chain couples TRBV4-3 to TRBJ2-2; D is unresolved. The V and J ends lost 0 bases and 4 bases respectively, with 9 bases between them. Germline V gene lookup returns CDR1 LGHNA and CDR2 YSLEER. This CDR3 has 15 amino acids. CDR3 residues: CASSQDVGSTGELFF. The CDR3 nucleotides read TGCGCCAGCAGCCAAGATGTAGGCAGCACCGGGGAGCTGTTTTTT.

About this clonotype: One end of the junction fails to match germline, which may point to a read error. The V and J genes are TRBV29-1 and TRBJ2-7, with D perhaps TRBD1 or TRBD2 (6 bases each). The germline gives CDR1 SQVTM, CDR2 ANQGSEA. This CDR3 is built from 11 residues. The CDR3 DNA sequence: TGCAGCGTCGAAGGGGGGCTGGTGCAGTACTTC. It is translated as CSVEGGLVQYF.

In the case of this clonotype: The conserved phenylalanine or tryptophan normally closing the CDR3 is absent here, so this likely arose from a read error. CDR3 sequence (DNA): TGTGCCAGCATTCGGGACAGCAATCAGCCCCAGCATCTT. The encoded protein is CASIRDSNQPQHL. The chain links TRBV2 to TRBJ1-5; D might be TRBD1 (5 bases). Germline V gene lookup returns CDR1 SNHLY and CDR2 FYNNEI. The CDR3 is 13 residues long. The ends were cut back, 7 bases at V and 1 base at J, with 8 bases in the middle.

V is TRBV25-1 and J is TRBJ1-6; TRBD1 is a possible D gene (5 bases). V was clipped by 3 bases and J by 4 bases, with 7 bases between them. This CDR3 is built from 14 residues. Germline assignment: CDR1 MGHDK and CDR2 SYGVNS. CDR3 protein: CASSEGTYNSPLHF. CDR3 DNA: TGTGCCAGCAGTGAGGGGACTTATAATTCACCCCTCCACTTT.

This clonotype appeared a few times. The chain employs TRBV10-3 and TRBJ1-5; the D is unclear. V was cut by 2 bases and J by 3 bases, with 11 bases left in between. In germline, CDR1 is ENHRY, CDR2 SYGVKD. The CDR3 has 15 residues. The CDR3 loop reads CAISELQQHNQPQHF. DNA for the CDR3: TGTGCCATCAGTGAGCTTCAACAGCACAATCAGCCCCAGCATTTT.

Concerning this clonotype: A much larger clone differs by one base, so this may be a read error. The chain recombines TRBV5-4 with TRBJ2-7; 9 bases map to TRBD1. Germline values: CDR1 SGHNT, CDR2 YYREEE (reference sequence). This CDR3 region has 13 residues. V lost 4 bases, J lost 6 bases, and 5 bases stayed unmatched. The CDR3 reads CASSKQGAVEQYV. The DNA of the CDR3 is TGTGCCAGCAGCAAACAGGGGGCGGTCGAGCAGTACGTC.

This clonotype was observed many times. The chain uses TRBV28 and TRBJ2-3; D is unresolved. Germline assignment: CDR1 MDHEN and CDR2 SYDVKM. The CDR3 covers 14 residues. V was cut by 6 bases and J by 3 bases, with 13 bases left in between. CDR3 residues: CASSFRDRTDTQYF. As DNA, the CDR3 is TGTGCCAGCAGCTTTAGAGACCGGACAGATACGCAGTATTTT. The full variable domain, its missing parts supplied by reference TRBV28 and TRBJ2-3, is DVKVTQSSRYLVKRTGEKVFLECVQDMDHENMFWYRQDPGLGLRLIYFSYDVKMKEKGDIPEGYSVSREKKERFSLILESASTNQTSMYLCASSFRDRTDTQYFGPGTRLTVL.

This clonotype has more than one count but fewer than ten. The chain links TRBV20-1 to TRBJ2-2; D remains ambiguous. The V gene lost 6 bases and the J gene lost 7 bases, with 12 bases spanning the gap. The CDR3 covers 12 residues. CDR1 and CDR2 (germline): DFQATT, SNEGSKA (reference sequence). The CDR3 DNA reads TGCAGTGCAACCCAACCCGTCGGGGAGCTGTTTTTT. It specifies CSATQPVGELFF.

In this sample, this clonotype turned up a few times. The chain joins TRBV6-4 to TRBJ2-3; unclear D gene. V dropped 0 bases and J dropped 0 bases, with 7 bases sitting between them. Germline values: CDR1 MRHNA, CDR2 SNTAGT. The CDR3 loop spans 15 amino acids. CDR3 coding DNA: TGTGCCAGCAGTGACTCGGTCCATAGCACAGATACGCAGTATTTT. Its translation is CASSDSVHSTDTQYF.

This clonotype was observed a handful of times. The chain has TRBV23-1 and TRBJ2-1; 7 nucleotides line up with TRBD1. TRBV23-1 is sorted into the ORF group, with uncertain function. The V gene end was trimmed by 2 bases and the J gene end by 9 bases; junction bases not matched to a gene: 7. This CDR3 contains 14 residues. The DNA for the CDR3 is TGCGCCAGCAGTCAAGCTACAGGGGATCTTGAGCAGTTCTTC. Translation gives CASSQATGDLEQFF.

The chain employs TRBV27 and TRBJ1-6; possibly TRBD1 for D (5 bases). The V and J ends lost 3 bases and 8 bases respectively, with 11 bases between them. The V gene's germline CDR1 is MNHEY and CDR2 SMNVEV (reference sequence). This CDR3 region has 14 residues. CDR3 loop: CASSFSSGHSPLHF. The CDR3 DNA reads TGTGCCAGCAGTTTTAGTTCGGGGCATTCACCCCTCCACTTT.

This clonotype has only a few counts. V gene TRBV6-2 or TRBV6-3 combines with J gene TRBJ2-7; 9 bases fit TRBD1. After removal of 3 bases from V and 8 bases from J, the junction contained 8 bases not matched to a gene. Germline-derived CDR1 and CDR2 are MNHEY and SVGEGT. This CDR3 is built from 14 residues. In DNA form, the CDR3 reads TGTGCCAGCAGTTATTCCGGGACAGGGTGGAAGCAGTACGTC. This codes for CASSYSGTGWKQYV.

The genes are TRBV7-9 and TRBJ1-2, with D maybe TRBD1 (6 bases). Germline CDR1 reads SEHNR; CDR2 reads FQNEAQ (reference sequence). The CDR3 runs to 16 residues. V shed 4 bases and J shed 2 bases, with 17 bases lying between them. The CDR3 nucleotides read TGTGCCAGCAGCTCCCAGGACAGCGAAGGCAACTATGGCTACACCTTC. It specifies CASSSQDSEGNYGYTF.

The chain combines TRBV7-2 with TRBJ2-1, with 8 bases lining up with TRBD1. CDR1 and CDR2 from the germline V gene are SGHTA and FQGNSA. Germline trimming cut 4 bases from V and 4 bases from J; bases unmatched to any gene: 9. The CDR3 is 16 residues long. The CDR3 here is CASSSQGDRWYNEQFF. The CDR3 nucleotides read TGTGCCAGCAGCTCGCAGGGGGACAGGTGGTACAATGAGCAGTTCTTC.